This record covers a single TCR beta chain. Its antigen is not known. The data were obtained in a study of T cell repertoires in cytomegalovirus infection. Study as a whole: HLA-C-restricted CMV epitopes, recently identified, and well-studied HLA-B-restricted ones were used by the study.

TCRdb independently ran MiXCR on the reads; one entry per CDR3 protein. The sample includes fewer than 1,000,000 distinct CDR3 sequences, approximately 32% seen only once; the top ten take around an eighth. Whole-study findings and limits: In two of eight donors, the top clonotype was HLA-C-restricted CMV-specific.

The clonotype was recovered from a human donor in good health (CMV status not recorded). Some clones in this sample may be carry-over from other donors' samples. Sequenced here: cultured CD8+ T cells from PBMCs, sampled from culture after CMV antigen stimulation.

The CDR3 spells CASGPGSHEQFF. CDR3 nucleotide sequence: TGTGCTAGTGGCCCAGGGAGCCATGAGCAGTTCTTC. The V gene is TRBV12-5, the J gene TRBJ2-1; TRBD1 or TRBD2 may be the D gene (5 bases each). Germline V gene lookup returns CDR1 LGHNT and CDR2 FRNRAP. The V end was cut by 6 bases, the J end by 8 bases, with 11 bases between. The CDR3 consists of 12 residues.